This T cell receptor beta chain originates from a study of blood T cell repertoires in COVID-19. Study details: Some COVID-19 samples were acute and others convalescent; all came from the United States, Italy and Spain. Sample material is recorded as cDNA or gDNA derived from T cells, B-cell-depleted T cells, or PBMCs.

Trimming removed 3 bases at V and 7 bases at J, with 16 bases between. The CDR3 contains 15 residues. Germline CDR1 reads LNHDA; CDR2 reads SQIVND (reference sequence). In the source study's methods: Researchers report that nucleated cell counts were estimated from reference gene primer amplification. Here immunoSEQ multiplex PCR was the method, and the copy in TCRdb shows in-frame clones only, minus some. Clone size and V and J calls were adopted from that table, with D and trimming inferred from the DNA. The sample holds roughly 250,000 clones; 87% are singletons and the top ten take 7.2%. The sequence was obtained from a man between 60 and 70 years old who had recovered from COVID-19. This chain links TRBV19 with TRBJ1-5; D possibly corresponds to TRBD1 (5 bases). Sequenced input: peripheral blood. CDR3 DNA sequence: TGTGCCAGTAGTATTATGGGGCCCTCGGGCCAGCCCCAGCATTTT. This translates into CASSIMGPSGQPQHF.